This T cell receptor (beta chain) emerged from a study of human CD8 memory T cell subsets. Germline assignment: CDR1 SGHRS and CDR2 YFSETQ. This CDR3 contains 16 residues. UMI-labeled 5' RACE yielded the TCR beta libraries. TCRdb re-analyzed the 5' RACE reads; it lists each CDR3 protein once, without DNA. The data include about 6,000 distinct CDR3 sequences; the top ten clones carry under 35%. The sequence derives from a human donor in good health. The rearrangement joins TRBV5-1 to TRBJ2-3; as DNA is missing, the TRBD1 call by TCRdb cannot be tested. Sequencing input: CD8+ effector memory T cells (TEM) sorted from PBMCs. As to subset: effector memory CD8 T cells, CCR7- CD45RO+ CD95+. CDR3: CASSLAGGYLTDTQYF. Together with reference TRBV5-1 and TRBJ2-3, the CDR3 gives the full variable domain: KAGVTQTPRYLIKTRGQQVTLSCSPISGHRSVSWYQQTPGQGLQFLFEYFSETQRNKGNFPGRFSGRQFSNSRSEMNVSTLELGDSALYLCASSLAGGYLTDTQYFGPGTRLTVL.